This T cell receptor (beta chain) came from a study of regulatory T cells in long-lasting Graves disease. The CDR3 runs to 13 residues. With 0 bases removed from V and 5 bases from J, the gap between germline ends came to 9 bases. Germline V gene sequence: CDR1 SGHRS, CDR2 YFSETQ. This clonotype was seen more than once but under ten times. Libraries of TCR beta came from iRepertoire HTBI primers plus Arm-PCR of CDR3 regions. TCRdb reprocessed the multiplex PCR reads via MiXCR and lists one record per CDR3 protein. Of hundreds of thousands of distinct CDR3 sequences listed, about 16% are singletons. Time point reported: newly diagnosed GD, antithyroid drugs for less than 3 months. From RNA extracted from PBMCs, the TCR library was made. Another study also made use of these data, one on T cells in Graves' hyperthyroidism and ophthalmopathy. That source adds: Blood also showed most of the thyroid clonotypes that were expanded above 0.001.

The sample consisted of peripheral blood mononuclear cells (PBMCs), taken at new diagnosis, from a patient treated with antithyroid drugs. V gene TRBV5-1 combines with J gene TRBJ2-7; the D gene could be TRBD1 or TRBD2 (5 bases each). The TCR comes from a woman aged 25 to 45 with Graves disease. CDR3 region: CASSLGDGDEQYF. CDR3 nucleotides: TGCGCCAGCAGCTTGGGGGACGGGGACGAGCAGTACTTC. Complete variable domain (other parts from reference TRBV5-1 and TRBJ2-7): KAGVTQTPRYLIKTRGQQVTLSCSPISGHRSVSWYQQTPGQGLQFLFEYFSETQRNKGNFPGRFSGRQFSNSRSEMNVSTLELGDSALYLCASSLGDGDEQYFGPGTRLTVT.